This T cell receptor beta chain was captured in a study of blood T cell repertoires in COVID-19. About the study: Acute and convalescent COVID-19 specimens originated in the United States, Italy and Spain. T cells, B-cell-depleted T cells, or PBMCs provided the cDNA or gDNA that served as material.

As processed by the authors: It was from reference gene primer amplification that nucleated cell counts were estimated. TCRdb's table, derived via immunoSEQ multiplex PCR, lists solely in-frame clones and lacks some. For V, J and clone size, that table is used; D and trimming come from the DNA. The table shows roughly 68,000 clones, with 88% occurring only once. Germline assignment: CDR1 MDHEN and CDR2 SYDVKM. J gave up 5 bases and V 1 base, and 13 bases lay outside the gene matches. This CDR3 spans 18 amino acids. The sequence was obtained from a human donor in a cohort sampled during active COVID-19. This chain uses TRBV28 with TRBJ1-5, with 8 bases that match TRBD1. The sample was peripheral blood. The CDR3 coding sequence is TGTGCCAGCAGTTTATCACCCGGTGGACAGGGACTCTATCAGCCCCAGCATTTT. It is translated as CASSLSPGGQGLYQPQHF.